This TCR beta chain was documented in a study of cytomegalovirus exposure and HLA in healthy donors. The overall study: Within an early data release were around 87 million unique TCRs drawn from HLA-typed donors.

In nominal health when sampled, donors likely had unrecorded immune exposures nonetheless. PCR employed 60 Vbeta and 13 Jbeta primers. Clones were sequenced by immunoSEQ multiplex PCR, and TCRdb holds only the in-frame ones, with some missing. The sample comprises tens of thousands of clones, roughly two thirds of which are singletons, and around 6.9% rests with the top ten. CDR1 is SGHRS, CDR2 YFSETQ, per germline. Deletions cut 0 bases from V and 0 bases from J, with 9 bases between. This CDR3 is built from 15 residues. Regarding the study as a whole: Most subjects had HLA-A and HLA-B alleles reportedly predicted accurately by TCR beta sequences. HLA allele associations emerged for fewer than 20,000 TCR beta sequences in a later analysis, at 0.05 false discovery rate.

With regard to this clone: What it recognizes is unknown.

Material: PBMCs. The rearrangement joins TRBV5-1 to TRBJ1-1; D gene ambiguous. The receptor was isolated from a woman aged 50 to 60 in good health and CMV-seropositive. In DNA form, the CDR3 reads TGCGCCAGCAGCTTGGTGGTCGCGATGAACACTGAAGCTTTCTTT. Translated, it gives CASSLVVAMNTEAFF. The full variable domain, in which reference TRBV5-1 and TRBJ1-1 provide the parts outside the CDR3, is KAGVTQTPRYLIKTRGQQVTLSCSPISGHRSVSWYQQTPGQGLQFLFEYFSETQRNKGNFPGRFSGRQFSNSRSEMNVSTLELGDSALYLCASSLVVAMNTEAFFGQGTRLTVV.